The 17 T cell receptor beta chains below come from one sample, sequenced in a study of blood T cell repertoires in COVID-19 (TCRdb year 2020). Receptor amplification or capture employed the immunoSEQ multiplex PCR assay. TCRdb stores this immuneACCESS table with in-frame sequences only. Part of the clones is absent; in the studies checked, under half of the shortfall reflects unresolved V genes, and no reason is known for the rest. This sample is represented by around 250,000 clones; roughly 80% of them were singletons. The top ten constitute more than 4% of the sample. The material sequenced was PBMCs or T cells enriched from blood (not recorded which). Receptors were obtained from a man between 35 and 55 years old who had been exposed to COVID-19.

This clone has only one observation. The rearrangement uses TRBV7-2 and TRBJ1-1; 7 nucleotides agree with TRBD1. The V segment lost 5 bases and the J segment 4 bases; nucleotides outside the gene matches: 7. This CDR3 has 14 residues. The germline gives CDR1 SGHTA, CDR2 FQGNSA. Here the CDR3 DNA reads TGTGCCAGCAGCCCAAGACAGGGTGCCACTGAAGCTTTCTTT. Its protein product is CASSPRQGATEAFF.

The chain is built from TRBV25-1 and TRBJ2-4; 7 positions match TRBD1. CDR3 length equals 15 residues. The germline gives CDR1 MGHDK, CDR2 SYGVNS. V shed 6 bases, J shed 0 bases, and the junction held 5 bases outside the gene matches. The CDR3 DNA reads TGTGCCAGCAGAGACAGGGTAACAGCCAAAAACATTCAGTACTTC. The encoded protein is CASRDRVTAKNIQYF.

The chain recombines TRBV5-1 with TRBJ2-7; a weak D match, TRBD2 (6 bases). This CDR3 region has 15 residues. Deletions cut 2 bases from V and 6 bases from J, with 18 bases between. The V gene's germline CDR1 is SGHRS and CDR2 YFSETQ. The CDR3 loop is CASSFRRDRLVEQYF. The CDR3 coding sequence is TGCGCCAGCAGCTTTAGGAGGGATAGGTTGGTCGAGCAGTACTTC.

The sample holds a few counts of this clone. The chain uses TRBV30 and TRBJ2-2; 10 bases are shared with TRBD1. Germline trimming cut 0 bases from V and 5 bases from J; bases unmatched to any gene: 3. Germline V gene lookup returns CDR1 GTSNPN and CDR2 SVGIG (reference sequence). CDR3 length: 15 amino acids. Here the CDR3 reads CAWSVSGQGTGELFF. The CDR3 DNA follows: TGTGCCTGGAGTGTTTCGGGACAGGGGACCGGGGAGCTGTTTTTT.

Remarks on this clone: Other DNA sequences of this sample code for an identical CDR3. This chain connects TRBV12-5 to TRBJ1-6, with 8 bases lining up with TRBD1. V was pared by 6 bases and J by 7 bases, with 5 bases of the junction left unmatched. CDR3 length equals 14 residues. Germline CDR1 is LGHNT and CDR2 is FRNRAP. The CDR3 sequence is CASGPDRGNSPLHF. CDR3 DNA sequence: TGTGCTAGTGGCCCCGACAGGGGAAATTCACCCCTCCACTTT.

The CDR3 coding sequence is TGTGCCAGCAGCTTAGGGGCGAGCTCCTACAATGAGCAGTTCTTC. Its protein is CASSLGASSYNEQFF. The chain uses TRBV7-2 and TRBJ2-1; D gene uncertain. Trimming stripped 1 base from V and 0 bases from J, with 7 bases between. CDR3 length: 15 residues. Germline CDR1 SGHTA, CDR2 FQGNSA.

V usage is TRBV27 and J usage is TRBJ2-7; TRBD2 aligns across 11 bases. The CDR3 sequence is 14 residues long. From germline, CDR1 is MNHEY and CDR2 SMNVEV (reference sequence). Trimming cost V 9 bases and J 1 base; bases outside gene matches: 5. The CDR3 DNA sequence: TGTGCCAGTGGACTAGCGGGCAAGTCCTACGAGCAGTACTTC. Translated, it gives CASGLAGKSYEQYF.

The V call is TRBV24-1, the J call TRBJ2-1; possible D gene TRBD2, 5 bases. Trimming stripped 7 bases from V and 0 bases from J, with 12 bases between. This CDR3 comprises 15 residues. CDR1 is KGHDR, CDR2 SFDVKD, per germline. CDR3 protein: CATRPSGSSYNEQFF. CDR3 coding DNA: TGTGCCACCAGACCGAGCGGAAGCTCCTACAATGAGCAGTTCTTC.

This chain uses TRBV7-6 with TRBJ1-1, with 9 bases that match TRBD1. The CDR3 has 19 residues. Germline lookup yields CDR1 SGHVS and CDR2 FNYEAQ. V shed 0 bases and J 0 bases; nucleotides not matched to a gene: 11. CDR3: CASSLALGQGSSMNTEAFF. The CDR3 DNA sequence: TGTGCCAGCAGCTTAGCACTGGGACAGGGATCCTCCATGAACACTGAAGCTTTCTTT. Based on the CDR3 plus reference TRBV7-6 and TRBJ1-1, the full variable domain is GAGVSQSPRYKVTKRGQDVALRCDPISGHVSLYWYRQALGQGPEFLTYFNYEAQQDKSGLPNDRFSAERPEGSISTLTIQRTEQRDSAMYRCASSLALGQGSSMNTEAFFGQGTRLTVV.

This chain joins TRBV12-3 or TRBV12-4 and TRBJ2-7, with D maybe TRBD2 (5 bases). Trimming left V 1 base short and J 3 bases short, with 7 bases between. The CDR3 is 13 residues long. The CDR3 bases are TGTGCCAGCAGTTTAGGAGGGTTCTACGAGCAGTACTTC. Protein: CASSLGGFYEQYF.

V gene TRBV19 combines with J gene TRBJ1-2; 9 bases align to TRBD1. The J segment lost 7 bases and the V segment lost 9 bases, leaving 12 bases of the junction unmatched. The CDR3 spans 14 residues. CDR1 is LNHDA, CDR2 SQIVND, per germline (reference sequence). The CDR3 DNA reads TGTGCCAGCGATGCCGGGACAGGGCGGGGTGGCTACACCTTC. Encoded protein: CASDAGTGRGGYTF.

V and J are TRBV30 and TRBJ1-1, with TRBD1 matching over 10 bases. J was trimmed by 11 bases and V by 5 bases; bases with no gene match: 14. The CDR3 has 14 residues. The germline V gene has CDR1 GTSNPN and CDR2 SVGIG (reference sequence). CDR3 DNA sequence: TGTGCCTGGGACCGCCCGGGACAGGGGAGGTCGGCTTTCTTT. Its protein product is CAWDRPGQGRSAFF.

This chain connects TRBV10-2 to TRBJ2-2; 8 bases are shared with TRBD2. CDR3 length equals 13 residues. Germline V gene data show CDR1 as WSHSY and CDR2 as SAAADI. Trimming at V came to 8 bases and at J to 9 bases, leaving 8 bases not matched to a gene. This CDR3 reads CASRREGLRELFF. The CDR3 coding sequence is TGCGCCAGCCGTCGGGAGGGCCTTCGGGAGCTGTTTTTT.

This sequence joins TRBV9 and TRBJ1-2; 7 bases match TRBD1. The CDR3 sequence is 14 residues long. The germline V gene has CDR1 SGDLS and CDR2 YYNGEE. V shed 6 bases and J 4 bases; nucleotides not matched to a gene: 9. As DNA, the CDR3 is TGTGCCAGCACCGGTACAGGGGTCTCCTATGGCTACACCTTC. This sequence encodes CASTGTGVSYGYTF.

A single count supports this clone. This chain joins TRBV6-5 and TRBJ1-6; TRBD1 matches 11 bases. The CDR3 has 14 amino acids. CDR1 and CDR2 from the germline V gene are MNHEY and SVGAGI. V shed 6 bases and J 10 bases; nucleotides not matched to a gene: 5. CDR3 nucleotides: TGTGCCAGCAGAGGACAGGGGGCAGAATCACCCCTCCACTTT. As protein: CASRGQGAESPLHF.

This clone has more than one count but fewer than ten. V and J are TRBV3-1 (or the pseudogene TRBV3-2) and TRBJ2-1; the D gene is possibly TRBD2 (6 bases). The V end was cut by 4 bases, the J end by 9 bases, with 22 bases between. The CDR3 consists of 16 residues. Germline V lookup: CDR1 LGHDT, CDR2 YNNKEL (reference sequence). As DNA, the CDR3 is TGTGCCAGCAGCCCCCGGGGGTCAGTCCGTACCGGTGAGCAGTTCTTC. Translation gives CASSPRGSVRTGEQFF.

V and J are TRBV3-1 (or the pseudogene TRBV3-2) and TRBJ2-5; D is unresolved. The CDR3 totals 12 residues. CDR1 is LGHDT, CDR2 YNNKEL, per germline (reference sequence). V shed 5 bases and J shed 5 bases, with 9 bases lying between them. The CDR3 region is CASSSMRETQYF. The CDR3, as DNA: TGTGCCAGCAGCTCAATGCGGGAGACCCAGTACTTC.